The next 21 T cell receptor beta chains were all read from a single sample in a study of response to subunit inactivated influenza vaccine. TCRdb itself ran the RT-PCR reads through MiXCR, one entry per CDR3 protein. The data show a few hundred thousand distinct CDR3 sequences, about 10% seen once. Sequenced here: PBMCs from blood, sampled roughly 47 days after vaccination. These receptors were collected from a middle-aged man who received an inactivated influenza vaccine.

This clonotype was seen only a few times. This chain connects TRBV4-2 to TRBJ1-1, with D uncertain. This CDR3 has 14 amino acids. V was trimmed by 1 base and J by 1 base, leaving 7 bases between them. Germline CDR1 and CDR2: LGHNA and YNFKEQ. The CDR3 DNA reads TGTGCCAGCAGCCAAGGACGGCAGAACACTGAAGCTTTCTTT. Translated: CASSQGRQNTEAFF.

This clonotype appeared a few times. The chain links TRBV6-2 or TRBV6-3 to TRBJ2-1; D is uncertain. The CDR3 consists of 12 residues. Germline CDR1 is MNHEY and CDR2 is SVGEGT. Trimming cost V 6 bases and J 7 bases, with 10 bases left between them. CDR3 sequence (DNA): TGTGCCAGCAGGGCACTCGCTAATGAGCAGTTCTTC. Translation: CASRALANEQFF.

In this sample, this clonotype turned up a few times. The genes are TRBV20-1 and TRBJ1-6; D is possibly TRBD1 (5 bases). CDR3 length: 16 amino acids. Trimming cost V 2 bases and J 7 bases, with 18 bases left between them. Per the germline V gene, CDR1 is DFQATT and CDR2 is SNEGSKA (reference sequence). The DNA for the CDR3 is TGCAGTGCTAGACCTAAGACGGGACGGCAAAATTCACCCCTCCACTTT. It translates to CSARPKTGRQNSPLHF.

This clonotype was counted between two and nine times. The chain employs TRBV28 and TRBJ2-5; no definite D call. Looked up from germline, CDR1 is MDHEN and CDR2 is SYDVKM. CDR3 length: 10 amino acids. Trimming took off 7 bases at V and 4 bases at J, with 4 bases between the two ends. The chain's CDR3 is CASNGETQYF. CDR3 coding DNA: TGTGCCAGCAACGGAGAGACCCAGTACTTC.

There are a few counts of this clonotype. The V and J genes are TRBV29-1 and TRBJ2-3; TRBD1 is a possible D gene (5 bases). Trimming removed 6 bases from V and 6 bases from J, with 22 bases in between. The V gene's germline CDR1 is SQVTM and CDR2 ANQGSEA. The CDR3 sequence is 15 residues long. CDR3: CSVTWGRGHYDTQYF. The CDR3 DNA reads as TGCAGCGTAACCTGGGGAAGGGGCCATTACGATACGCAGTATTTT.

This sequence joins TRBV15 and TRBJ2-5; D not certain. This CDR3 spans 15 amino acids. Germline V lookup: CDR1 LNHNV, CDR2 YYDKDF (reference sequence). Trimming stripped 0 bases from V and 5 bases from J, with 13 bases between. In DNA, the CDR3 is TGTGCCACCAGCAGAGATGTCGGACGGTCGGAGACCCAGTACTTC. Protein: CATSRDVGRSETQYF.

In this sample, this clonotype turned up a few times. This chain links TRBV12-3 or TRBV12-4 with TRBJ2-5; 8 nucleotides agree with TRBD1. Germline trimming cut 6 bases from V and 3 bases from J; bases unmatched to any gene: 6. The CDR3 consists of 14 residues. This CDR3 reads CASRPTTGEETQYF. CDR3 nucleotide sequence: TGTGCCAGCAGACCTACGACAGGGGAAGAGACCCAGTACTTC.

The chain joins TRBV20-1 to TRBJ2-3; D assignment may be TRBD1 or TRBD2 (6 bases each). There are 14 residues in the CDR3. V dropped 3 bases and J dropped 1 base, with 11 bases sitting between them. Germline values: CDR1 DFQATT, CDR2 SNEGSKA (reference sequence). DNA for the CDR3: TGCAGTGCTAGGAGGGGGGCCGGCACAGATACGCAGTATTTT. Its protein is CSARRGAGTDTQYF.

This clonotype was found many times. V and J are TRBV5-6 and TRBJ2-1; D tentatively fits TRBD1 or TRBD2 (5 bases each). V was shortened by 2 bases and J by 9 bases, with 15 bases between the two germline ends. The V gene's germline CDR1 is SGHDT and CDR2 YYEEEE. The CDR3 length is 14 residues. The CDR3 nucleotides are TGTGCCAGCAGCTTTCCCGGGACCGGGATTGAGCAGTTCTTC. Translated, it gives CASSFPGTGIEQFF. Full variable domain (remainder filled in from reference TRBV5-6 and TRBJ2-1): DAGVTQSPTHLIKTRGQQVTLRCSPKSGHDTVSWYQQALGQGPQFIFQYYEEEERQRGNFPDRFSGHQFPNYSSELNVNALLLGDSALYLCASSFPGTGIEQFFGPGTRLTVL.

DNA for the CDR3: TGTGCCAGCAGCCTGGGCAGGATTTACTACGAGCAGTACTTC. Translation: CASSLGRIYYEQYF. The V and J genes are TRBV5-5 and TRBJ2-7; D unclear. V lost 4 bases, J lost 3 bases, and 14 bases lay in between. The CDR3 totals 14 residues. CDR1 is SGHKS, CDR2 YYEKEE, per germline (reference sequence). The full variable domain, completed using reference TRBV5-5 and TRBJ2-7, is DAGVTQSPTHLIKTRGQQVTLRCSPISGHKSVSWYQQVLGQGPQFIFQYYEKEERGRGNFPDRFSARQFPNYSSELNVNALLLGDSALYLCASSLGRIYYEQYFGPGTRLTVT.

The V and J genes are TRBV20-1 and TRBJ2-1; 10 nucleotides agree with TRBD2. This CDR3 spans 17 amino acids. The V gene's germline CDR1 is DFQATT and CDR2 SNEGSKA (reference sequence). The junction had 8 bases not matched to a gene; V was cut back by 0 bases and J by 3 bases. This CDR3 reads CSARDLGLAEHYNEQFF. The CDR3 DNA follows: TGCAGTGCTAGAGATCTCGGACTAGCGGAACACTACAATGAGCAGTTCTTC.

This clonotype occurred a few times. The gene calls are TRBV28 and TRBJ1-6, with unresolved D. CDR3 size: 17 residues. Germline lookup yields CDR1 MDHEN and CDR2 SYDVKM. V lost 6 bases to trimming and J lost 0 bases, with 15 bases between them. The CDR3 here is CASRPSAIYSYNSPLHF. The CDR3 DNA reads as TGTGCCAGCAGACCCTCCGCCATTTACTCCTATAATTCACCCCTCCACTTT. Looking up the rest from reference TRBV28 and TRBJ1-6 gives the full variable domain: DVKVTQSSRYLVKRTGEKVFLECVQDMDHENMFWYRQDPGLGLRLIYFSYDVKMKEKGDIPEGYSVSREKKERFSLILESASTNQTSMYLCASRPSAIYSYNSPLHFGNGTRLTVT.

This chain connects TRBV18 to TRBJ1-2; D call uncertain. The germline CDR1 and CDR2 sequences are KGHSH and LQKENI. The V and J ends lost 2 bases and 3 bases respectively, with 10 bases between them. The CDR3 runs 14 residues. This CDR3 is CASSPVRNYYGYTF. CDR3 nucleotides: TGTGCCAGCTCACCAGTGAGGAATTACTATGGCTACACCTTC.

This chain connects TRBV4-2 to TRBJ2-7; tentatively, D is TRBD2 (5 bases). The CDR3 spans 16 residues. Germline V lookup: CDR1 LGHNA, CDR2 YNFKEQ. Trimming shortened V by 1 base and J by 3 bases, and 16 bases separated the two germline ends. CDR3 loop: CASSQGNSGDGYEQYF. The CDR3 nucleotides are TGTGCCAGCAGCCAAGGGAACAGCGGAGATGGCTACGAGCAGTACTTC.

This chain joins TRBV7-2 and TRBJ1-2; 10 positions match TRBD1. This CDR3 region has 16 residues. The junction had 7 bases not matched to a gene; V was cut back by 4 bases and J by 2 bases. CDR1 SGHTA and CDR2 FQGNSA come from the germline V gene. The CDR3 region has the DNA TGTGCCAGCAGCTACCGACAGGGGGCGGCCAACTATGGCTACACCTTC. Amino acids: CASSYRQGAANYGYTF.

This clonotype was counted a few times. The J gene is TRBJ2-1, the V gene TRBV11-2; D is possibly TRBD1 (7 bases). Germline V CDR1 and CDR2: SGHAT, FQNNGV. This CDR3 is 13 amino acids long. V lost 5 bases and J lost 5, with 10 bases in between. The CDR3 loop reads CASSGGTDNEQFF. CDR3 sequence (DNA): TGTGCCAGCAGCGGGGGGACAGACAATGAGCAGTTCTTC.

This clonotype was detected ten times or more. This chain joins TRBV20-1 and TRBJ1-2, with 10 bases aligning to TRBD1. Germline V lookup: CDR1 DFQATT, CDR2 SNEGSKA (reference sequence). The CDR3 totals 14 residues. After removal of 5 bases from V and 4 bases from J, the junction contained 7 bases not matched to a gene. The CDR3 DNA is TGCAGTGCTCCCCGACAGGGGGCTGGCTATGGCTACACCTTC. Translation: CSAPRQGAGYGYTF.

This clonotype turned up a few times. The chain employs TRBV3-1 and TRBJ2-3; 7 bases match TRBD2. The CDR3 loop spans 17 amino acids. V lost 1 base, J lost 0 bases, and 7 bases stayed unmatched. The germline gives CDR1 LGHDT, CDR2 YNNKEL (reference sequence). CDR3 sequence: CASSQGGISGSTDTQYF. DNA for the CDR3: TGTGCCAGCAGCCAAGGGGGGATTAGCGGGAGCACAGATACGCAGTATTTT.

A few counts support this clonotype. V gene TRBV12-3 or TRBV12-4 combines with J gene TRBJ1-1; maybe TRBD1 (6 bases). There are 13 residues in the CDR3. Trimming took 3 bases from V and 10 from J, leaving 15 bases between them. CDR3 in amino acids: CASSFQGPDLAFF. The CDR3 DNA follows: TGTGCCAGCAGTTTTCAGGGGCCAGACCTAGCTTTCTTT.

In DNA form, the CDR3 reads TGTGCCAGCAGCCCTCACGGGACAGGGGGCGATGAGCAGTTCTTC. Amino acids: CASSPHGTGGDEQFF. V usage is TRBV7-8 and J usage is TRBJ2-1; TRBD1 matches 12 bases. The germline gives CDR1 SGHVS, CDR2 FQNEAQ. The CDR3 spans 15 residues. After removal of 5 bases from V and 8 bases from J, the junction contained 7 bases not matched to a gene. The full variable domain, completed using reference TRBV7-8 and TRBJ2-1, is GAGVSQSPRYKVAKRGQDVALRCDPISGHVSLFWYQQALGQGPEFLTYFQNEAQLDKSGLPSDRFFAERPEGSVSTLKIQRTQQEDSAVYLCASSPHGTGGDEQFFGPGTRLTVL.

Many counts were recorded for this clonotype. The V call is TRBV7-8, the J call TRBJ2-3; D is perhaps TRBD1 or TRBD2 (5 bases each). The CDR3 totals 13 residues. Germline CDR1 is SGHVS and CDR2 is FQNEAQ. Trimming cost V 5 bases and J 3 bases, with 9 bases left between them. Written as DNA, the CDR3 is TGTGCCAGCAGCGGGGGTTTAACAGATACGCAGTATTTT. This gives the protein CASSGGLTDTQYF.